The rows below give T cell receptor beta chains drawn from one sample of a study of CD8+ T cells in alopecia areata. Measured with immunoSEQ multiplex PCR; TCRdb has only the in-frame clones, and not every one. The data hold tens of thousands of clones, with about two thirds observed a single time. Source: CD8+ T cells sorted from blood, taken at week 4, from a patient treated with tofacitinib. The origin of the receptors is a human donor with alopecia areata. The CDR3 runs from the conserved cysteine through the conserved F or W. A D gene is named only where the DNA matches it firmly. Rows may omit the clone size; those that give it use once, few, many or a size class.

V	size	D	J	CDR3	DNA
TRBV27	-	-	TRBJ2-3	CASSLSIRLRGRTDTQYF	TGTGCCAGCAGTTTATCGATCCGTCTCAGGGGTCGCACAGATACGCAGTATTTT
TRBV6-5	once	TRBD1	TRBJ2-1	CASSYSGTGNNEQFF	TGTGCCAGCAGTTACTCCGGGACAGGGAACAATGAGCAGTTCTTC
TRBV7-8	-	-	TRBJ2-4	CASSSGVSLENIQYF	TGTGCCAGCAGCTCAGGGGTTTCCCTTGAAAACATTCAGTACTTC
TRBV30	-	TRBD1	TRBJ2-7	CAWSGEQDRVLYEQYF	TGTGCCTGGAGTGGAGAACAGGACAGGGTATTATACGAGCAGTACTTC
TRBV15	-	-	TRBJ1-4	CATSRVRGEKLFF	TGTGCCACCAGCAGGGTTCGTGGTGAAAAACTGTTTTTT
TRBV6-5	-	-	TRBJ1-1	CASSPGGGEAFF	TGTGCCAGCAGCCCCGGCGGGGGTGAAGCTTTCTTT
TRBV10-3	-	-	TRBJ1-1	CAISESQRLDTEAFF	TGTGCCATCAGTGAGTCCCAACGCTTGGACACTGAAGCTTTCTTT
TRBV2	few	TRBD1	TRBJ2-6	CASSELDRASGANVLTF	TGTGCCAGCAGTGAATTGGACAGGGCCTCTGGGGCCAACGTCCTGACTTTC
TRBV29-1	-	TRBD1	TRBJ2-7	CSVKTGTVYEQYF	TGCAGCGTTAAAACCGGGACAGTTTACGAGCAGTACTTC
TRBV7-9	medium-sized	-	TRBJ2-2	CASRGAETNTGELFF	TGTGCCAGCAGGGGGGCGGAGACGAACACCGGGGAGCTGTTTTTT
TRBV5-5	few	TRBD1	TRBJ1-5	CASSLADRANQPQHF	TGTGCCAGCAGCTTGGCCGACAGGGCAAATCAGCCCCAGCATTTT
TRBV29-1	-	-	TRBJ2-2	CSVWSSTGELFF	TGCAGCGTGTGGTCGAGCACCGGGGAGCTGTTTTTT
TRBV2	-	-	TRBJ2-6	CASSVSKVASGANVLTF	TGTGCCAGCAGTGTTTCTAAAGTAGCTTCTGGGGCCAACGTCCTGACTTTC
TRBV2	-	-	TRBJ2-7	CASSNDPADEQYF	TGTGCCAGCAGTAACGACCCAGCGGACGAGCAGTACTTC
TRBV30	-	-	TRBJ1-5	CAWSTGLSQPQHF	TGTGCCTGGAGTACAGGGTTGAGTCAGCCCCAGCATTTT
TRBV7-8	few	TRBD2	TRBJ2-1	CASSLGLAGGQAYNEQFF	TGTGCCAGCAGCTTAGGACTAGCGGGGGGGCAGGCCTACAATGAGCAGTTCTTC
TRBV7-9	-	-	TRBJ2-7	CASSLENTYEQYF	TGTGCCAGCAGCCTCGAAAATACCTACGAGCAGTACTTC
TRBV29-1	-	-	TRBJ1-1	CSVDYGGAFF	TGCAGCGTTGATTATGGGGGTGCTTTCTTT
TRBV5-1	once	-	TRBJ2-1	CASSQDDRGSDEQFF	TGCGCCAGCAGCCAAGATGACCGCGGAAGCGATGAGCAGTTCTTC
TRBV7-3	-	-	TRBJ2-7	CASSPLTAFYEQYF	TGTGCCAGCAGCCCATTGACGGCGTTCTACGAGCAGTACTTC
TRBV7-2	medium-sized	-	TRBJ2-6	CASSLSTGANVLTF	TGTGCCAGCAGCTTAAGTACCGGGGCCAACGTCCTGACTTTC
TRBV9	-	TRBD1	TRBJ2-5	CASSPGVSRGRGETQYF	TGTGCCAGCAGCCCTGGTGTATCGAGGGGGCGAGGAGAGACCCAGTACTTC
TRBV30	-	TRBD1	TRBJ2-7	CAWRPGQGIYEQYF	TGTGCCTGGAGGCCGGGACAGGGGATCTACGAGCAGTACTTC
TRBV29-1	few	-	TRBJ1-1	CSVVYGGLTEAFF	TGCAGCGTTGTTTATGGGGGGCTAACTGAAGCTTTCTTT
TRBV30	-	-	TRBJ1-1	CAWSPINTEAFF	TGTGCCTGGAGTCCTATAAACACTGAAGCTTTCTTT
TRBV15	once	-	TRBJ1-1	CATSRANTEAFF	TGTGCCACCAGCAGAGCGAACACTGAAGCTTTCTTT
TRBV6-5	-	-	TRBJ1-2	CASSSQGGNGYTF	TGTGCCAGCAGTTCCCAGGGTGGGAATGGCTACACCTTC